This T cell receptor (beta chain) was identified in a study of shared clonotypes between healthy human individuals. V was trimmed by 0 bases and J by 7 bases, leaving 16 bases between them. Germline V lookup: CDR1 LNHNV, CDR2 YYDKDF (reference sequence). The CDR3 runs to 16 residues. Data came from immunoSEQ multiplex PCR; TCRdb stores just in-frame clones and leaves some out. The sample includes 2.3 million or so clones, approximately 95% of them seen just once. The sequence came from a man aged 18 to 35 in good health. Some clones in this sample may be carry-over from other donors' samples. Sequences were obtained from naive CD4+ T cells from PBMCs. Subset described: CD45RA+ positively selected. The chain has TRBV15 and TRBJ1-5, with D possibly being TRBD1 (5 bases). In DNA, the CDR3 is TGTGCCACCAGCAGAGATGGGAAGGCAGGGAGACAGCCCCAGCATTTT. This sequence encodes CATSRDGKAGRQPQHF.